These 20 T cell receptor beta chains were sequenced from one sample in a study of blood T cell repertoires in COVID-19. The data were produced by immunoSEQ multiplex PCR, yet TCRdb's version contains in-frame clones alone and is incomplete. Of fewer than 250,000 clones in the sample, just over 85% are singletons; the top ten hold around 4%. Sequenced input: PBMCs or T cells enriched from blood (not recorded which). All receptors derive from a woman in her forties with acute COVID-19.

The chain has TRBV3-1 (or the pseudogene TRBV3-2) and TRBJ2-7, with D possibly matching TRBD2 (6 bases). V lost 5 bases to trimming and J lost 5 bases, with 19 bases between them. The V gene's germline CDR1 is LGHDT and CDR2 YNNKEL (reference sequence). This CDR3 is built from 15 residues. The CDR3 DNA follows: TGTGCCAGCAGCGCGGGACTGTCCTCCGGGCACGAGCAGTACTTC. As protein: CASSAGLSSGHEQYF.

This chain uses TRBV7-2 with TRBJ2-7, with D perhaps TRBD1 (6 bases). The CDR3 has 16 residues. Trimming shortened V by 4 bases and J by 0 bases, and 16 bases separated the two germline ends. Germline V lookup: CDR1 SGHTA, CDR2 FQGNSA. The CDR3 spells CASSYSDRRSSYEQYF. The CDR3 coding sequence is TGTGCCAGCAGCTACTCCGACAGGAGGAGCTCCTACGAGCAGTACTTC.

The rearrangement links TRBV28 to TRBJ1-3; D is unresolved. From germline, CDR1 is MDHEN and CDR2 SYDVKM. Trimming removed 6 bases at V and 4 bases at J, with 13 bases between. There are 14 residues in the CDR3. The DNA for the CDR3 is TGTGCCAGCAGGGCCCGGCAGGCCGGAAACACCATATATTTT. Translating it yields CASRARQAGNTIYF.

The chain links TRBV6-1 to TRBJ1-1; 10 nucleotides align to TRBD1. Trimming at V came to 2 bases and at J to 10 bases, leaving 1 base not matched to a gene. CDR3 length: 12 residues. Germline CDR1 MNHNS, CDR2 SASEGT. The CDR3: CASSERTGGAFF. DNA for the CDR3: TGTGCCAGCAGTGAACGGACAGGGGGAGCTTTCTTT.

V is TRBV18 and J is TRBJ2-1; TRBD2 agrees at 7 bases. The trim removed 1 base at V and 9 bases at J, leaving 3 bases unmatched. Per the germline V gene, CDR1 is KGHSH and CDR2 is LQKENI. This CDR3 is built from 13 residues. Here the CDR3 reads CASSPQLASEQFF. The DNA for the CDR3 is TGTGCCAGCTCACCACAACTAGCGTCTGAGCAGTTCTTC.

The chain couples TRBV28 to TRBJ2-7; 9 positions agree with TRBD1. There are 15 residues in the CDR3. Germline trimming cut 2 bases from V and 0 bases from J; bases unmatched to any gene: 2. Germline CDR1 reads MDHEN; CDR2 reads SYDVKM. This CDR3 is CASSLGTGFSYEQYF. CDR3 nucleotide sequence: TGTGCCAGCAGTTTAGGGACAGGGTTCTCCTACGAGCAGTACTTC.

This chain joins TRBV21-1 and TRBJ2-5; the table's D call, TRBD1, was not checked against the DNA. TRBV21-1 has pseudogene status. The CDR3 has 15 residues. CDR3 nucleotides: TGTGCCAGCAGCACCAGACAGGGGACCTCCGGGACCCAGTACTTC. It specifies CASSTRQGTSGTQYF.

This clone has a handful of counts. CDR3 DNA sequence: TGTGCCAGTAGTGCCACCCACGGGACTAGCGGCTACGAGCAGTACTTC. Translation gives CASSATHGTSGYEQYF. This chain joins TRBV19 and TRBJ2-7; 11 positions agree with TRBD2. CDR1 and CDR2 (germline): LNHDA, SQIVND (reference sequence). The V and J ends lost 5 bases and 3 bases, in that order; junction bases with no gene match: 9. The CDR3 spans 16 residues. Supplemented by reference TRBV19 and TRBJ2-7, the full variable domain reads DGGITQSPKYLFRKEGQNVTLSCEQNLNHDAMYWYRQDPGQGLRLIYYSQIVNDFQKGDIAEGYSVSREKKESFPLTVTSAQKNPTAFYLCASSATHGTSGYEQYFGPGTRLTVT.

Comment on this clone: Germline is not matched at one junction end, which may reflect a read error. The V gene is TRBV7-9, the J gene TRBJ2-1, with TRBD1 matching 7 bases. Germline V gene sequence: CDR1 SEHNR, CDR2 FQNEAQ (reference sequence). The CDR3 is 12 residues long. The CDR3 DNA is TGTGCCAGCAGACCAACGACAGGGAATTTGATCTTC. This encodes CASRPTTGNLIF.

This chain connects TRBV5-1 to TRBJ2-7; a possible D gene is TRBD2 (5 bases). The CDR3 is made up of 14 amino acids. Per the germline V gene, CDR1 is SGHRS and CDR2 is YFSETQ. Trimming cost V 3 bases and J 0 bases, with 10 bases left between them. The CDR3 DNA follows: TGCGCCAGCAGCTCGGGGATTGGCTCCTACGAGCAGTACTTC. Amino acids: CASSSGIGSYEQYF.

This sequence joins TRBV4-2 and TRBJ2-7, with 9 positions matching TRBD2. From germline, CDR1 is LGHNA and CDR2 YNFKEQ. With 0 bases clipped from V and 5 bases from J, the junction kept 8 bases outside the gene matches. The CDR3 is 16 amino acids. The chain's CDR3 is CASSQEAGGVNNEQYF. CDR3 nucleotide sequence: TGTGCCAGCAGCCAAGAAGCGGGAGGAGTCAATAACGAGCAGTACTTC.

The V gene is TRBV28, the J gene TRBJ1-3, with D possibly matching TRBD1 (5 bases). Per germline, CDR1 MDHEN and CDR2 SYDVKM. The CDR3 is made up of 14 amino acids. Trimming removed 5 bases from V and 4 bases from J, with 12 bases in between. The CDR3 protein is CASSPQGPGNTIYF. As DNA, the CDR3 is TGTGCCAGCAGTCCTCAGGGCCCCGGAAACACCATATATTTT. Variable domain in full (rest from reference TRBV28 and TRBJ1-3): DVKVTQSSRYLVKRTGEKVFLECVQDMDHENMFWYRQDPGLGLRLIYFSYDVKMKEKGDIPEGYSVSREKKERFSLILESASTNQTSMYLCASSPQGPGNTIYFGEGSWLTVV.

The chain couples TRBV19 to TRBJ2-7; TRBD2 matches at 8 bases. This CDR3 has 15 amino acids. V shed 4 bases and J 2 bases; nucleotides not matched to a gene: 7. CDR1 and CDR2 (germline): LNHDA, SQIVND (reference sequence). The CDR3 reads CASSTSGTRAYEQYF. Written as DNA, the CDR3 is TGTGCCAGTAGTACGTCCGGGACTAGGGCCTACGAGCAGTACTTC.

J is TRBJ2-1 and V is TRBV29-1; 7 bases align to TRBD2. The CDR3 runs 14 residues. V lost 4 bases to trimming and J lost 5 bases; unmatched junction nucleotides: 8. Germline lookup yields CDR1 SQVTM and CDR2 ANQGSEA. The CDR3 DNA is TGCAGCGTTGTAATCCAGCGGGGAAACAATGAGCAGTTCTTC. It specifies CSVVIQRGNNEQFF.

This sequence joins TRBV6-6 and TRBJ1-1; D gene uncertain. V shed 3 bases and J shed 11 bases, with 13 bases lying between them. Germline values: CDR1 MNHNY, CDR2 SVGAGI (reference sequence). This CDR3 is built from 12 residues. This chain's CDR3 is CASSYAGERAFF. The CDR3 nucleotides are TGTGCCAGCAGTTATGCCGGGGAAAGGGCTTTCTTT.

The chain joins TRBV4-3 to TRBJ2-2; weak D call: TRBD2 (5 bases). Germline assignment: CDR1 LGHNA and CDR2 YSLEER. This CDR3 region has 15 residues. V shed 2 bases and J shed 8 bases, with 15 bases lying between them. CDR3 residues: CASSQTGKKSGELFF. The CDR3 DNA follows: TGCGCCAGCAGCCAAACGGGGAAGAAGTCGGGGGAGCTGTTTTTT.

The chain couples TRBV15 to TRBJ2-1; 10 bases are shared with TRBD1. The J segment lost 7 bases and the V segment lost 8 bases, leaving 5 bases of the junction unmatched. Germline V lookup: CDR1 LNHNV, CDR2 YYDKDF (reference sequence). The CDR3 is made up of 13 amino acids. The CDR3 sequence is CATGGQGFNEQFF. The CDR3 DNA sequence: TGTGCCACCGGGGGACAGGGGTTTAATGAGCAGTTCTTC.

V is TRBV15 and J is TRBJ2-1; D remains ambiguous. CDR1 is LNHNV and CDR2 is YYDKDF in the germline V gene (reference sequence). V gave up 8 bases and J gave up 3 bases, with 14 bases separating them. This CDR3 has 14 residues. The CDR3: CATGHEQYYNEQFF. In nucleotides, the CDR3 is TGTGCCACCGGCCATGAACAGTACTACAATGAGCAGTTCTTC. Using reference TRBV15 and TRBJ2-1 for the parts outside the CDR3, the full variable domain is DAMVIQNPRYQVTQFGKPVTLSCSQTLNHNVMYWYQQKSSQAPKLLFHYYDKDFNNEADTPDNFQSRRPNTSFCFLDIRSPGLGDTAMYLCATGHEQYYNEQFFGPGTRLTVL.

The rearrangement joins TRBV3-1 (or the pseudogene TRBV3-2) to TRBJ2-1, with D possibly matching TRBD2 (6 bases). The CDR3 extends over 13 amino acids. Germline V lookup: CDR1 LGHDT, CDR2 YNNKEL (reference sequence). V was trimmed by 5 bases and J by 3 bases, leaving 8 bases between them. The CDR3: CASSGTFYNEQFF. CDR3 coding DNA: TGTGCCAGCAGCGGGACTTTCTACAATGAGCAGTTCTTC.

The chain employs TRBV7-9 and TRBJ1-2; 12 positions agree with TRBD1. CDR1 is SEHNR and CDR2 is FQNEAQ in the germline V gene (reference sequence). Trimming took 7 bases from V and 8 from J; bases not matched to a gene: 8. The CDR3 has 14 amino acids. The CDR3 nucleotides are TGTGCCAGCACCTGGGGACAGGGGGCAGGGGGCTACACCTTC. As protein: CASTWGQGAGGYTF.